Presented here are 5 T cell receptor beta chains from one specimen sequenced in a study of T cells in Graves' hyperthyroidism and ophthalmopathy. The source material, RNA transcripts, was used to amplify TCR beta CDR3 regions. HTBI primers drove first-round RT-PCR of the TCR CDR3. One entry per CDR3 protein, called by TCRdb with MiXCR from the multiplex PCR reads. The sample consists of around 700,000 distinct CDR3 sequences, 30% to 40% of them appearing once. The sequenced sample was blood. The source of these receptors is a woman in her thirties or forties with Graves' hyperthyroidism.

A few counts support this clonotype. This is likely a read error, given that the CDR3 carries no conserved phenylalanine or tryptophan at its end. The DNA is left out, because the CDR3 cannot be placed on it with certainty; the CDR3 is given as TCRdb lists it. This chain uses TRBV7-2 with TRBJ2-5; the table assigns TRBD1, which was not confirmed against the DNA. CDR1 is SGHTA and CDR2 is FQGNSA in the germline V gene. The CDR3 is 10 residues long, counting both termini. The CDR3 loop reads CASSLAYPPG.

On this clonotype itself: This may arise from a read error, as a much more abundant clone is one base away. The rearrangement uses TRBV13 and TRBJ1-5; 7 bases match TRBD1. Germline V CDR1 and CDR2: PRHDT, FYEKMQ (reference sequence). V gave up 7 bases and J gave up 5 bases; unmatched junction bases: 8. This CDR3 is 14 amino acids long. For the CDR3, the DNA is TGTGCCAGCACCCTAGACAGGGAAGATCAGCCCCAGCATTTT. Translation gives CASTLDREDQPQHF.

There are many counts of this clonotype. V and J are TRBV19 and TRBJ2-6; D is unclear. Trimming shortened V by 0 bases and J by 0 bases, and 12 bases separated the two germline ends. There are 18 residues in the CDR3. The V gene's germline CDR1 is LNHDA and CDR2 SQIVND (reference sequence). The CDR3 DNA is TGTGCCAGTAGTATAGAGGCGGCCCCAAGCTCTGGGGCCAACGTCCTGACTTTC. Encoded protein: CASSIEAAPSSGANVLTF.

This clonotype has more than one count but fewer than ten. J is TRBJ2-1 and V is TRBV19, with 9 bases that match TRBD2. This CDR3 has 15 amino acids. V lost 5 bases and J lost 4; bases outside the gene matches: 6. Germline-derived CDR1 and CDR2 are LNHDA and SQIVND (reference sequence). In DNA, the CDR3 is TGTGCCAGTAGTGCCTCACTAGCGGGTTACAATGAGCAGTTCTTC. Residues: CASSASLAGYNEQFF.

This clonotype was observed a handful of times. CDR3 sequence: CASSQTVFSGANVLTF. CDR3 sequence (DNA): TGTGCCAGCAGCCAGACAGTGTTCTCTGGGGCCAACGTCCTGACTTTC. The rearrangement uses TRBV14 and TRBJ2-6; tentatively, D is TRBD1 (5 bases). Trimming removed 3 bases from V and 0 bases from J, with 9 bases in between. Germline values: CDR1 SGHDN, CDR2 FVKESK. The CDR3 covers 16 residues.